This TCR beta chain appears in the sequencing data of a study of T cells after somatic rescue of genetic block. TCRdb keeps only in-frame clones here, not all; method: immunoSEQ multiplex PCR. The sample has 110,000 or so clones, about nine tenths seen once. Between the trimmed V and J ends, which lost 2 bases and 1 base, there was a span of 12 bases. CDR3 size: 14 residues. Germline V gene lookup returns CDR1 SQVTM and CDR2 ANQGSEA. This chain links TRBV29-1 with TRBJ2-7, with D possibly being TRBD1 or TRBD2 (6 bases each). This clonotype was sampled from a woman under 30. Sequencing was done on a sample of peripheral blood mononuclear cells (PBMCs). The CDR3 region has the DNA TGCAGCGTTGAATGGAGGGGGAAGTCCTACGAGCAGTACTTC. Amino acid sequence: CSVEWRGKSYEQYF.